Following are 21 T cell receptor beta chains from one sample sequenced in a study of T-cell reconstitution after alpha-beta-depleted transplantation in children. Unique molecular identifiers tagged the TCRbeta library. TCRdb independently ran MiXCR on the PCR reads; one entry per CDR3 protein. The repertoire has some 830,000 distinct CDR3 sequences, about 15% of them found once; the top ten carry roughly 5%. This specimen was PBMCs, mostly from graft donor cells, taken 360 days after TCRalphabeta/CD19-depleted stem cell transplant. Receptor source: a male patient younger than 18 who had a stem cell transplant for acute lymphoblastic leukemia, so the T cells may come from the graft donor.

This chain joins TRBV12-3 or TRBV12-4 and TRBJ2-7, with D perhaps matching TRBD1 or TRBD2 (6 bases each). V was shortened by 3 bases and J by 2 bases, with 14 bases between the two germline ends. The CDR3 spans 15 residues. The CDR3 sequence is CASSFFGGPPYEQYF. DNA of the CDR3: TGTGCCAGCAGTTTTTTTGGGGGGCCCCCCTACGAGCAGTACTTC.

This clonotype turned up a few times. In nucleotides, the CDR3 is TGTGCCAGCAGATTTACGGGAGGATCGGAGACCCAGTACTTC. As protein: CASRFTGGSETQYF. The chain employs TRBV2 and TRBJ2-5; 7 bases are shared with TRBD2. This CDR3 region has 14 residues. The germline gives CDR1 SNHLY, CDR2 FYNNEI. The V segment lost 6 bases and the J segment 5 bases; nucleotides outside the gene matches: 9.

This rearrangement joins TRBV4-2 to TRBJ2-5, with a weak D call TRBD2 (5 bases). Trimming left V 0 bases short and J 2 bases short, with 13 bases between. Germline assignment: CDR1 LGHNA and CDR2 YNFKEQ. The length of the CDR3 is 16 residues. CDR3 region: CASSQDRSSGQETQYF. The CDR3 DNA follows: TGTGCCAGCAGCCAAGATCGGTCCAGCGGACAAGAGACCCAGTACTTC.

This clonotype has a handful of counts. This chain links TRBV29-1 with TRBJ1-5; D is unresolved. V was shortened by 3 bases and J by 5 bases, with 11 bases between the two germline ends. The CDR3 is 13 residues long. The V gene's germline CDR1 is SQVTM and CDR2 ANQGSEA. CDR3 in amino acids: CSVENGRDQPQHF. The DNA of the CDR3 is TGCAGCGTTGAGAACGGACGGGATCAGCCCCAGCATTTT.

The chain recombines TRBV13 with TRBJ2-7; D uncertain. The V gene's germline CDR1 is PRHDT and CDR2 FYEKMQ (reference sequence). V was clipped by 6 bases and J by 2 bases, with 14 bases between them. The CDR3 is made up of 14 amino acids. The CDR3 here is CASRALSPAYEQYF. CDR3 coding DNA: TGTGCCAGCAGGGCCCTCTCACCAGCCTACGAGCAGTACTTC. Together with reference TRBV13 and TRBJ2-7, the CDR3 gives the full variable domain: AAGVIQSPRHLIKEKRETATLKCYPIPRHDTVYWYQQGPGQDPQFLISFYEKMQSDKGSIPDRFSAQQFSDYHSELNMSSLELGDSALYFCASRALSPAYEQYFGPGTRLTVT.

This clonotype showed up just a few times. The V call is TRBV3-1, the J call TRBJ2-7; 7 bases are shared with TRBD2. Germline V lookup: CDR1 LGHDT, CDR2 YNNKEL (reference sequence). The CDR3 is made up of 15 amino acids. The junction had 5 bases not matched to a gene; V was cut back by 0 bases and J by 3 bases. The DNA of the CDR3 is TGTGCCAGCAGCCAAGAGGGGCGGGGGAACTACGAGCAGTACTTC. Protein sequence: CASSQEGRGNYEQYF.

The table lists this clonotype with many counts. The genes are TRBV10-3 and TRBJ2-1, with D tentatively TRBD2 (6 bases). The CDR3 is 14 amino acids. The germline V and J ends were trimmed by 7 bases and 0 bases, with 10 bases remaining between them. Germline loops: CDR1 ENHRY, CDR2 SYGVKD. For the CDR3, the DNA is TGTGCCATCACACGGGGAGGCTCCTACAATGAGCAGTTCTTC. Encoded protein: CAITRGGSYNEQFF.

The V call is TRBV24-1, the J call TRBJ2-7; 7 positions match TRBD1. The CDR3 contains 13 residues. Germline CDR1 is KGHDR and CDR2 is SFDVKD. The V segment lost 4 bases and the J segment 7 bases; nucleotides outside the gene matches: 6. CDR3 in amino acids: CATSDWDSLEQYF. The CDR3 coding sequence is TGTGCCACCAGTGACTGGGACAGTCTGGAGCAGTACTTC.

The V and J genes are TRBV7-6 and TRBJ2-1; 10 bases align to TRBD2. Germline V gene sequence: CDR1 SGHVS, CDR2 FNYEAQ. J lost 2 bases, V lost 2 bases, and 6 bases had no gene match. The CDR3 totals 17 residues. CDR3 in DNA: TGTGCCAGCAGCTTATTAAGCGGGAGGGCCCCCTACAATGAGCAGTTCTTC. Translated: CASSLLSGRAPYNEQFF.

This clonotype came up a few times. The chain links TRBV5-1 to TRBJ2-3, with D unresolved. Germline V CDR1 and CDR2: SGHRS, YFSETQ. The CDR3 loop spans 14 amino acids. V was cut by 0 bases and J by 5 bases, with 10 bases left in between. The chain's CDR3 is CASSLGNLGDTQYF. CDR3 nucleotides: TGCGCCAGCAGCTTGGGCAATTTGGGAGATACGCAGTATTTT.

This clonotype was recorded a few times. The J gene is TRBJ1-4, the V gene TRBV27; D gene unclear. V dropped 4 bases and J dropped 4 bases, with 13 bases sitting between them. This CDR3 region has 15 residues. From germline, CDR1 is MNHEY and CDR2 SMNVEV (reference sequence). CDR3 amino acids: CASSSVETSNEKLFF. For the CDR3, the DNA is TGTGCCAGCAGTTCAGTTGAGACCAGTAATGAAAAACTGTTTTTT.

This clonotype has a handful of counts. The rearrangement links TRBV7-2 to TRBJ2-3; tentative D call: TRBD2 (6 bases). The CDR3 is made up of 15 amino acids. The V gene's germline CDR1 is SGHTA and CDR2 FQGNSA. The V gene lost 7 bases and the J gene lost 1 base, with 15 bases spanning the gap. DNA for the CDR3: TGTGCCAGCAACCTCCCCGCTAGCGGCACAGATACGCAGTATTTT. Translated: CASNLPASGTDTQYF.

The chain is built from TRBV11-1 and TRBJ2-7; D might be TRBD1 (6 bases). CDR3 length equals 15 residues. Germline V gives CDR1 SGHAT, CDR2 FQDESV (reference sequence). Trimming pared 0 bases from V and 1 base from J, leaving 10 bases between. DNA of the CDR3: TGTGCCAGCAGCTTAGCGCTAAGGGGGTCCTACGAGCAGTACTTC. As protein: CASSLALRGSYEQYF.

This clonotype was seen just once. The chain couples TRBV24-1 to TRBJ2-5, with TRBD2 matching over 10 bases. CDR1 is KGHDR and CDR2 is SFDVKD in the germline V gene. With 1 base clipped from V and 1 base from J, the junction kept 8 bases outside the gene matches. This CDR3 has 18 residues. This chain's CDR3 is CATSDFEGSGRAQETQYF. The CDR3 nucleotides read TGTGCCACCAGTGATTTCGAGGGAAGCGGGAGGGCCCAAGAGACCCAGTACTTC.

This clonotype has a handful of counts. CDR3 region: CASSPEPGGKGTQYF. As DNA, the CDR3 is TGTGCCAGCAGCCCCGAACCCGGGGGCAAGGGGACGCAGTATTTT. V is TRBV7-3 and J is TRBJ2-3, with D perhaps assigned TRBD1 or TRBD2 (6 bases each). Germline V gene lookup returns CDR1 SGHTA and CDR2 FQGTGA. Trimming left V 5 bases short and J 9 bases short, with 21 bases between. This CDR3 spans 15 amino acids. The full variable domain, rest sourced from reference TRBV7-3 and TRBJ2-3, is GAGVSQTPSNKVTEKGKYVELRCDPISGHTALYWYRQSLGQGPEFLIYFQGTGAADDSGLPNDRFFAVRPEGSVSTLKIQRTERGDSAVYLCASSPEPGGKGTQYFGPGTRLTVL.

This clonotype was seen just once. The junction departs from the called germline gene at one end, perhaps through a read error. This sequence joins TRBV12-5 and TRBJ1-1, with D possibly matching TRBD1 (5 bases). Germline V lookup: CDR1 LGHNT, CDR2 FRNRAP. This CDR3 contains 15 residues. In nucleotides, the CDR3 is TGTGCTTGTGGTTTGGTACGGAAGGGGTCAAAGGCGGCTTTCTTT. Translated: CACGLVRKGSKAAFF.

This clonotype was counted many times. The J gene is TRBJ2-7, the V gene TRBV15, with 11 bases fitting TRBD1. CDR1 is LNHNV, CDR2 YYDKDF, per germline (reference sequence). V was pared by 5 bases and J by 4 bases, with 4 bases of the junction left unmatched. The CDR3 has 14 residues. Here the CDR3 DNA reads TGTGCCACCAGCCGGACAGGGGGCGGGTACGAGCAGTACTTC. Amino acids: CATSRTGGGYEQYF.

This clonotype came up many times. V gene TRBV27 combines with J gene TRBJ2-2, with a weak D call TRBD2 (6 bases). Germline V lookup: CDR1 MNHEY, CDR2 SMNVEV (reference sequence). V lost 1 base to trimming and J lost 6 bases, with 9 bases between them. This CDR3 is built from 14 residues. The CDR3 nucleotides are TGTGCCAGCAGTTTATTCGGGAGAGCCGGGGAGCTGTTTTTT. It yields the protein CASSLFGRAGELFF.

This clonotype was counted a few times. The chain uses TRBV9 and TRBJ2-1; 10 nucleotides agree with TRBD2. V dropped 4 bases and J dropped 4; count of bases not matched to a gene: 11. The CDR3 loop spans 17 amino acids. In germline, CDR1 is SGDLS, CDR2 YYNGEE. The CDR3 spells CASSLETSGVSYNEQFF. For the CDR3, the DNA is TGTGCCAGCAGCCTAGAAACTAGCGGGGTATCATACAATGAGCAGTTCTTC.

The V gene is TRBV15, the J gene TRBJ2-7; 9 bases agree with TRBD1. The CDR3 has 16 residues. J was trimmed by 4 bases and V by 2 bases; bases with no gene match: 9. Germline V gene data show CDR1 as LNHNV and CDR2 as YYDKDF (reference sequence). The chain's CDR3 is CATSRPPGQGDYEQYF. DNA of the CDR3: TGTGCCACCAGCAGACCCCCGGGACAGGGTGATTACGAGCAGTACTTC. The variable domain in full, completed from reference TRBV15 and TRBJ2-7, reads DAMVIQNPRYQVTQFGKPVTLSCSQTLNHNVMYWYQQKSSQAPKLLFHYYDKDFNNEADTPDNFQSRRPNTSFCFLDIRSPGLGDTAMYLCATSRPPGQGDYEQYFGPGTRLTVT.

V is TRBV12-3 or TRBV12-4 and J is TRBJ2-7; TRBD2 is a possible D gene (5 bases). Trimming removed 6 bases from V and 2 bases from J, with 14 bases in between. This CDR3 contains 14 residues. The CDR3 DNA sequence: TGTGCCAGCAGGGACTGGCGGAAAACCTACGAGCAGTACTTC. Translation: CASRDWRKTYEQYF.